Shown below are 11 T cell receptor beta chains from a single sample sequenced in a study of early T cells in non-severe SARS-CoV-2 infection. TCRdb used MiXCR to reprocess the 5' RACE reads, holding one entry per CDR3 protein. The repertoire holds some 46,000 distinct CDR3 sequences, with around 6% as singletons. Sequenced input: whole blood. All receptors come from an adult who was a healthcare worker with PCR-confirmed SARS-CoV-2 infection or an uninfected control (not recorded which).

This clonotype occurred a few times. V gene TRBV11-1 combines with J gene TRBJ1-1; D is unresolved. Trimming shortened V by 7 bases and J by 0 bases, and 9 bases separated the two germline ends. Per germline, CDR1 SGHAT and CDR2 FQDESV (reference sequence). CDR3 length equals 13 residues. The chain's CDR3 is CASTEQLNTEAFF. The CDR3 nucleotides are TGTGCCAGCACCGAACAGCTGAACACTGAAGCTTTCTTT.

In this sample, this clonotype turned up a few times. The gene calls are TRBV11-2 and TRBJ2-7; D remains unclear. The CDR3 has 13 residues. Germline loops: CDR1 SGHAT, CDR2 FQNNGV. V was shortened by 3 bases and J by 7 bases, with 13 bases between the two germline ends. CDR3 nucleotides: TGTGCCAGCAGCTTCGACTGGTCTGGGGAGCAGTACTTC. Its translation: CASSFDWSGEQYF.

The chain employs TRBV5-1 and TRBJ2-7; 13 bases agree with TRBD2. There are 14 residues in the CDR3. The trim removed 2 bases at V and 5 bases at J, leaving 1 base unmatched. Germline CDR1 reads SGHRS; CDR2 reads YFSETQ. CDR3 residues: CASSFGLAGDEQYF. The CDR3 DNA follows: TGCGCCAGCAGCTTCGGACTAGCGGGGGACGAGCAGTACTTC.

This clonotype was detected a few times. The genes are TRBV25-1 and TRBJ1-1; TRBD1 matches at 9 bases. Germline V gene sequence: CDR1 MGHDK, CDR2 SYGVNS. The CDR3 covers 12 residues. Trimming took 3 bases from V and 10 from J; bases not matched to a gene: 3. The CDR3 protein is CASSEDRGAAFF. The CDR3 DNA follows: TGTGCCAGCAGTGAGGACAGGGGAGCAGCTTTCTTT.

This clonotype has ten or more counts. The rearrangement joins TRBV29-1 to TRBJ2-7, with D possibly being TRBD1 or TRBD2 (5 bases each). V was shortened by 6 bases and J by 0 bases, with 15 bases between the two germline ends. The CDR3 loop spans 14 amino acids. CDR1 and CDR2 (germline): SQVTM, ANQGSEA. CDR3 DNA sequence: TGCAGCGTCACAACCGGGACCTTCTCCTACGAGCAGTACTTC. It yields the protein CSVTTGTFSYEQYF.

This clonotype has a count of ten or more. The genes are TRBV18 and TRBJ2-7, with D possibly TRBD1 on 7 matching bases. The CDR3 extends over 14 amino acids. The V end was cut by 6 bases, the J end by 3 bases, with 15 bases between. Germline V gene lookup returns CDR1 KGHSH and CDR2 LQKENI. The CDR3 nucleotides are TGTGCCAGCTCCCCCAGGGGGGAGAGCTACGAGCAGTACTTC. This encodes CASSPRGESYEQYF.

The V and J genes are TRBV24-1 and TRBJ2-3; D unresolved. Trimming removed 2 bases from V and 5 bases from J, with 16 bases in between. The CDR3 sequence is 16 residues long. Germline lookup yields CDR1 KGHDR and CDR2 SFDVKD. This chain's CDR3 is CATSDSGPEDKDTQYF. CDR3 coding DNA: TGTGCCACCAGTGATTCGGGCCCGGAAGACAAAGATACGCAGTATTTT.

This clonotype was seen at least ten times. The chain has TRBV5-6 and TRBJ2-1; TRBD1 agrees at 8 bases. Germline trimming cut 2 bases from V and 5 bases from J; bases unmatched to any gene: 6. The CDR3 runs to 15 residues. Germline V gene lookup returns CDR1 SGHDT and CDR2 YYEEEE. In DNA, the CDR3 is TGTGCCAGCAGCTTACGATACAGGGGGAACAATGAGCAGTTCTTC. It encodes CASSLRYRGNNEQFF.

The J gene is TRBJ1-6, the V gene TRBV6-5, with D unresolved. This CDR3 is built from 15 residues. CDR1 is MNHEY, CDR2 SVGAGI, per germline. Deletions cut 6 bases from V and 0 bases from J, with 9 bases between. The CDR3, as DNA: TGTGCCAGCAGCCCGACGGGCTCCTATAATTCACCCCTCCACTTT. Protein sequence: CASSPTGSYNSPLHF.

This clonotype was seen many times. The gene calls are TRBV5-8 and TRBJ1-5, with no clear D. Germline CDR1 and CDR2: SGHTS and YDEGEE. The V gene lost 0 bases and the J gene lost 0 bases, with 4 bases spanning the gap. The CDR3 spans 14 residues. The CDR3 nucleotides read TGTGCCAGCAGCTTGGTCTATAGCAATCAGCCCCAGCATTTT. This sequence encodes CASSLVYSNQPQHF.

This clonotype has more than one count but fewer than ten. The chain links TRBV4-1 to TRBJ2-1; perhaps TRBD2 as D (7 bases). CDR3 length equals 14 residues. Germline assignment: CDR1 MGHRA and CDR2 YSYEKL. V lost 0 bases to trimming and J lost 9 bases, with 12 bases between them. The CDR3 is CASSQEGRGSEQFF. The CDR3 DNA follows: TGCGCCAGCAGCCAAGAGGGGAGGGGGTCTGAGCAGTTCTTC.